Below, one TCR beta chain is given with its context. This sample is part of a study of blood T cell repertoires in COVID-19. Germline loops: CDR1 MNHEY, CDR2 SMNVEV (reference sequence). With 2 bases removed from V and 2 bases from J, the gap between germline ends came to 11 bases. This CDR3 region has 15 residues. TCRdb's copy holds only in-frame clones and misses some; the assay was immunoSEQ multiplex PCR. The sample lists over 50,000 clones; roughly 72% were seen once. The TCR was taken from a woman aged 70-85 years with COVID-19, enrolled during active disease. Material for sequencing was peripheral blood. The chain recombines TRBV27 with TRBJ2-3, with D perhaps matching TRBD2 (7 bases). DNA for the CDR3: TGTGCCAGCAGTTTAAGGGGGGGCATCACAGATACGCAGTATTTT. Its translation: CASSLRGGITDTQYF.